This entry lists 14 T cell receptor beta chains sequenced from one sample in a study of shared clonotypes between healthy human individuals. Profiled with immunoSEQ multiplex PCR; TCRdb holds only in-frame clones, not every one. Of roughly 2 million clones listed, approximately 95% are singletons. The sequenced material came from naive CD4+ T cells sorted from blood. Subset: CD45RA+ positively selected. These receptor sequences come from a man between 18 and 35 years old in good health.

The chain employs TRBV11-2 and TRBJ2-1; unclear D gene. Germline V gene lookup returns CDR1 SGHAT and CDR2 FQNNGV. V was clipped by 5 bases and J by 2 bases, with 10 bases between them. CDR3 length: 14 residues. This chain's CDR3 is CASSPRSPYNEQFF. CDR3 in DNA: TGTGCCAGCAGCCCGCGGAGTCCCTACAATGAGCAGTTCTTC.

The chain couples TRBV28 to TRBJ2-5, with D unresolved. With 1 base removed from V and 6 bases from J, the gap between germline ends came to 9 bases. This CDR3 spans 13 amino acids. Germline-derived CDR1 and CDR2 are MDHEN and SYDVKM. CDR3 sequence (DNA): TGTGCCAGCAGTTTATTCGGTGTACAGACCCAGTACTTC. Translation gives CASSLFGVQTQYF.

This chain uses TRBV7-2 with TRBJ1-1; TRBD1 matches 7 bases. Germline CDR1 SGHTA, CDR2 FQGNSA. V gave up 6 bases and J gave up 11 bases; unmatched junction bases: 9. The CDR3 contains 12 residues. The CDR3 spells CASSPGGYWAFF. The CDR3 DNA follows: TGTGCCAGCAGTCCAGGGGGATATTGGGCTTTCTTT.

V is TRBV18 and J is TRBJ2-7; 7 bases fit TRBD2. CDR1 and CDR2 from the germline V gene are KGHSH and LQKENI. The V gene end was trimmed by 0 bases and the J gene end by 5 bases; junction bases not matched to a gene: 7. The CDR3 runs to 15 residues. In DNA form, the CDR3 reads TGTGCCAGCTCACCACCGGCTAGCGGAACCCACGAGCAGTACTTC. Translated: CASSPPASGTHEQYF.

This clone was seen just once. The rearrangement uses TRBV6-1 and TRBJ1-4; D gene uncertain. CDR3 length equals 14 residues. Trimming took 6 bases from V and 4 from J, leaving 12 bases between them. Germline V CDR1 and CDR2: MNHNS, SASEGT. CDR3 region: CASSVLGNNEKLFF. In DNA, the CDR3 is TGTGCCAGCAGCGTATTGGGCAATAATGAAAAACTGTTTTTT.

A note on this clone: Other nucleotide sequences in the sample specify the same CDR3. This chain connects TRBV7-3 to TRBJ2-2; D not certain. Trimming left V 2 bases short and J 6 bases short, with 4 bases between. CDR1 and CDR2 (germline): SGHTA, FQGTGA. CDR3 size: 12 residues. CDR3 coding DNA: TGTGCCAGCAGCTTAGGTGCCGGGGAGCTGTTTTTT. This encodes CASSLGAGELFF.

The chain is built from TRBV6-6 and TRBJ1-6; a possible D gene is TRBD1 (6 bases). This CDR3 contains 15 residues. Germline-derived CDR1 and CDR2 are MNHNY and SVGAGI (reference sequence). V was trimmed by 7 bases and J by 0 bases, leaving 10 bases between them. The CDR3 spells CASTTGVSYNSPLHF. CDR3 DNA: TGTGCCAGCACGACAGGAGTCTCCTATAATTCACCCCTCCACTTT.

The chain combines TRBV7-9 with TRBJ2-2, with TRBD2 matching over 12 bases. CDR1 is SEHNR and CDR2 is FQNEAQ in the germline V gene (reference sequence). V gave up 6 bases and J gave up 1 base; unmatched junction bases: 9. The CDR3 is 18 amino acids. CDR3 amino acids: CASRRTGTSGLNTGELFF. The CDR3 coding sequence is TGTGCCAGCAGGCGAACCGGGACTAGCGGGCTGAACACCGGGGAGCTGTTTTTT.

V usage is TRBV6-6 and J usage is TRBJ1-6; weak D call: TRBD1 (6 bases). V lost 2 bases and J 14 bases, leaving 19 bases between the germline ends. In germline, CDR1 is MNHNY, CDR2 SVGAGI (reference sequence). CDR3 length equals 15 residues. CDR3 region: CASSYEGGGIGALHF. The CDR3 coding sequence is TGTGCCAGCAGTTACGAGGGAGGGGGAATAGGAGCCCTCCACTTT.

On this clone itself: Other nucleotide sequences from this sample produce the same CDR3. The CDR3 nucleotides read TGTGCCAGCAGTGCAAGCGGGGATACGCAGTATTTT. This codes for CASSASGDTQYF. This chain uses TRBV6-1 with TRBJ2-3; D is perhaps TRBD2 (6 bases). The CDR3 length is 12 residues. The germline V and J ends were trimmed by 4 bases and 6 bases, with 8 bases remaining between them. CDR1 is MNHNS, CDR2 SASEGT, per germline.

The chain has TRBV7-9 and TRBJ2-7, with unresolved D. Per the germline V gene, CDR1 is SEHNR and CDR2 is FQNEAQ (reference sequence). Trimming stripped 1 base from V and 9 bases from J, with 10 bases between. The CDR3 sequence is 12 residues long. The CDR3: CASSLGSTGQYF. CDR3 bases: TGTGCCAGCAGCTTAGGGTCAACCGGGCAGTACTTC.

Notes on this clone: This sample also contains other DNA sequences that code for the same CDR3. The chain employs TRBV18 and TRBJ1-5; a weak D match, TRBD1 (5 bases). The CDR3 is 14 residues long. V was clipped by 2 bases and J by 1 base, with 6 bases between them. Germline V gene lookup returns CDR1 KGHSH and CDR2 LQKENI. The CDR3 is CASSPAGSNQPQHF. CDR3 DNA sequence: TGTGCCAGCTCACCAGCAGGGAGCAATCAGCCCCAGCATTTT.

The DNA of the CDR3 is TGCGCCAGCACCGGCCCGGGGGGGTCCGGGAATGAGCAGTTCTTC. Encoded protein: CASTGPGGSGNEQFF. V usage is TRBV5-1 and J usage is TRBJ2-1; 8 nucleotides match TRBD2. The V gene end was trimmed by 6 bases and the J gene end by 7 bases; junction bases not matched to a gene: 12. Germline loops: CDR1 SGHRS, CDR2 YFSETQ. CDR3 length: 15 amino acids.

This chain joins TRBV30 and TRBJ2-3; D gene unclear. Germline lookup yields CDR1 GTSNPN and CDR2 SVGIG (reference sequence). This CDR3 region has 13 residues. V lost 1 base, J lost 6 bases, and 11 bases lay in between. CDR3 sequence: CAWSAGDGDTQYF. CDR3 coding DNA: TGTGCCTGGAGTGCCGGTGACGGGGATACGCAGTATTTT.